The T cell receptor (beta chain) described here comes from a study of T cell responses to AZD1222 COVID-19 vaccine. This clone has only one observation. Produced via immunoSEQ multiplex PCR; TCRdb's table is partial and in-frame only. The table includes some 150,000 clones, more than 80% detected once. Sample: peripheral blood, taken on day 0 of MenACWY control vaccination. The source is an adult in good health.

As DNA, the CDR3 is TGCGCCAGTGCCGGACAGACGAACACCGGGGAGCTGTTTTTT. The encoded protein is CASAGQTNTGELFF. The V and J genes are TRBV5-1 and TRBJ2-2, with a possible D match to TRBD1 (6 bases). CDR3 size: 14 residues. Per the germline V gene, CDR1 is SGHRS and CDR2 is YFSETQ. V lost 8 bases, J lost 0 bases, and 11 bases lay in between.